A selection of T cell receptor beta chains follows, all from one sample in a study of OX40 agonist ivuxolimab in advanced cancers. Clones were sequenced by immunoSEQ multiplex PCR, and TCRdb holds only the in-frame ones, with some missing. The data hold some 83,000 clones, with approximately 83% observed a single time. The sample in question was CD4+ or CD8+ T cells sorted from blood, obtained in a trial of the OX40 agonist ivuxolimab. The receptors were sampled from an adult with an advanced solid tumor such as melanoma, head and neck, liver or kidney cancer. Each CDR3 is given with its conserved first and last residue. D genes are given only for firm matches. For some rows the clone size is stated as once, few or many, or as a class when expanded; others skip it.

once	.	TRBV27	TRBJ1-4	CASSRPGPEKLFF	TGTGCCAGCAGCCGACCGGGACCTGAAAAACTGTTTTTT
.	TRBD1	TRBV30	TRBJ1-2	CAWTPTDRGILSDGYTF	TGTGCCTGGACGCCAACCGACAGGGGGATTCTCTCTGATGGCTACACCTTC
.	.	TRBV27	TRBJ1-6	CASSLTLPGQQNSPLHF	TGTGCCAGCAGTTTAACCCTGCCGGGACAACAGAATTCACCCCTCCACTTT
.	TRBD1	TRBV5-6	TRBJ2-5	CASSFGTGAGETQYF	TGTGCCAGCAGCTTTGGAACAGGGGCGGGAGAGACCCAGTACTTC
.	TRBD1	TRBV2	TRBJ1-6	CASSQDRLRSPLHF	TGTGCCAGCAGTCAGGACAGGCTGAGATCACCCCTCCACTTT
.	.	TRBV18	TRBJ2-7	CASSPPNRGGGEQYF	TGTGCCAGCTCACCACCTAACAGGGGAGGTGGCGAGCAGTACTTC
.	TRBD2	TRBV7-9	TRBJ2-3	CASSLGVAGAHGGTDTQYF	TGTGCCAGCAGCTTAGGGGTAGCGGGAGCCCATGGGGGCACAGATACGCAGTATTTT
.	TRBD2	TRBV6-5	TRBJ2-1	CASSLAGTFYNEQFF	TGTGCCAGCAGTTTAGCGGGAACTTTCTACAATGAGCAGTTCTTC
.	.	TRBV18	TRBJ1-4	CASSPTGQNEKLFF	TGTGCCAGCTCACCAACAGGGCAAAATGAAAAACTGTTTTTT
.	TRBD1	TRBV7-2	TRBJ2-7	CASSLGGTGAVFEQYF	TGTGCCAGCAGCTTAGGTGGGACAGGGGCCGTCTTCGAGCAGTACTTC
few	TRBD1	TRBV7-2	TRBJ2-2	CASSSDRGRAGELFF	TGTGCCAGCAGTTCGGACAGGGGGAGGGCCGGGGAGCTGTTTTTT
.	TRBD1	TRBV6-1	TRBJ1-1	CASSVWGTGGSTEAFF	TGTGCCAGCAGTGTATGGGGTACAGGGGGCAGTACTGAAGCTTTCTTT
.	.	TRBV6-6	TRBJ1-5	CASSSGAAQPQHF	TGTGCCAGCAGTTCGGGGGCAGCGCAGCCCCAGCATTTT
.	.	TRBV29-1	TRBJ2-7	CSVEDRSVAYEQYF	TGCAGCGTTGAAGATCGGAGCGTGGCCTACGAGCAGTACTTC
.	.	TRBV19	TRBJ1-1	CASSIPGPLGDTEAFF	TGTGCCAGTAGTATCCCAGGGCCCTTGGGGGACACTGAAGCTTTCTTT
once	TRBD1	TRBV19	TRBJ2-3	CASSSGTDSSTDTQYF	TGTGCCAGTAGTAGTGGGACAGACTCTAGCACAGATACGCAGTATTTT
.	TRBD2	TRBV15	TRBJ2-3	CATSTRAGGADTQYF	TGTGCCACCAGCACCCGAGCGGGAGGCGCAGATACGCAGTATTTT
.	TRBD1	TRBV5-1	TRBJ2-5	CASRGTGGGETQYF	TGCGCCAGCAGGGGGACAGGGGGCGGTGAGACCCAGTACTTC
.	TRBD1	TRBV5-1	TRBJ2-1	CASSRDRESYNEQFF	TGCGCCAGCAGCCGGGACAGAGAATCCTACAATGAGCAGTTCTTC
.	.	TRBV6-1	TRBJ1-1	CASSEYRGTEAFF	TGTGCCAGCAGTGAATATCGGGGCACTGAAGCTTTCTTT
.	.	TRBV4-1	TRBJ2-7	CASSQPTGRYYEQYF	TGCGCCAGCAGCCAACCGACCGGGCGATACTACGAGCAGTACTTC
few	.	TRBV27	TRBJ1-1	CASSFRRGVAKNTEAFF	TGTGCCAGCAGTTTTCGGCGGGGGGTCGCCAAAAACACTGAAGCTTTCTTT
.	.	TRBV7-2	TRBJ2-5	CASSLVGGPIQETQYF	TGTGCCAGCAGCTTAGTCGGGGGACCAATACAAGAGACCCAGTACTTC
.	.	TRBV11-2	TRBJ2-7	CASRERQVTYEQYF	TGTGCCAGCAGGGAGAGACAGGTGACGTACGAGCAGTACTTC
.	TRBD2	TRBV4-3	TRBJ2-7	CASSYKMSSGTPYEQYF	TGCGCCAGCAGCTACAAGATGTCTAGCGGGACCCCCTACGAGCAGTACTTC
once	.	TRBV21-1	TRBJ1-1	CALRTRGGRDRNTEAFF	TGTGCCCTCAGGACTAGAGGGGGCAGGGATAGGAACACTGAAGCTTTCTTT
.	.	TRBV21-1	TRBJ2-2	CASRSLPGRNTGELFF	TGTGCCAGCAGGAGCCTCCCGGGACGGAACACCGGGGAGCTGTTTTTT
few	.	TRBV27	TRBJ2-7	CASSFSTGPEYF	TGTGCCAGCAGTTTCTCGACGGGTCCTGAGTACTTC
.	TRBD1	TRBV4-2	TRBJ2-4	CASSQVLGQRIAKNIQYF	TGTGCCAGCAGCCAAGTGCTGGGACAGAGGATAGCCAAAAACATTCAGTACTTC
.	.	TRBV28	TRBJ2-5	CASSSRRGETQYF	TGTGCCAGCAGTTCTAGACGCGGGGAGACCCAGTACTTC
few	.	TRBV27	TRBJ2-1	CASRGVGGLRNEQFF	TGTGCCAGCAGGGGGGTGGGGGGCCTAAGAAATGAGCAGTTCTTC
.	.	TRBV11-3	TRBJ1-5	CASSFATSLDQPQHF	TGTGCCAGCAGCTTTGCGACGTCCTTGGATCAGCCCCAGCATTTT
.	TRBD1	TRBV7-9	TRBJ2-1	CASSPTEWGQGAIEQFF	TGTGCCAGCAGCCCAACGGAGTGGGGACAGGGGGCGATTGAGCAGTTCTTC
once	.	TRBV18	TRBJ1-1	CATSPGLNTEAFF	TGTGCCACCTCACCGGGGTTAAACACTGAAGCTTTCTTT
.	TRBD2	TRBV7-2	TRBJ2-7	CASSSSGTSRFYEQYF	TGTGCCAGCAGCTCCTCAGGGACTAGCCGTTTCTACGAGCAGTACTTC
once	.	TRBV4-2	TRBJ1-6	CASSQEGRGGSPLHF	TGTGCCAGCAGCCAAGAGGGCAGGGGAGGTTCACCCCTCCACTTT
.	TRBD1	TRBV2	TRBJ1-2	CASSEGDRVYGYTF	TGTGCCAGCAGTGAAGGGGACAGGGTCTATGGCTACACCTTC
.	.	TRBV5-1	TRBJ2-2	CASSPRGAGELFF	TGCGCCAGCAGCCCTCGTGGCGCCGGGGAGCTGTTTTTT
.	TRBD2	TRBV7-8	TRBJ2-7	CASSLDHAAGVAYEQYF	TGTGCCAGCAGCTTAGACCATGCGGCGGGGGTTGCCTACGAGCAGTACTTC
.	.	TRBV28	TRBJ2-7	CASRTPLRGTSYEQYF	TGTGCCAGCAGGACCCCTCTCCGGGGAACCTCCTACGAGCAGTACTTC
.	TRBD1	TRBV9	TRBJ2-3	CASSPGTATDTQYF	TGTGCCAGCAGCCCCGGGACAGCCACAGATACGCAGTATTTT
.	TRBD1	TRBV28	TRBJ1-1	CASSSQGAWYEAFF	TGTGCCAGCAGTTCGCAGGGGGCATGGTATGAAGCTTTCTTT
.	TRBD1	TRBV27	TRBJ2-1	CASSLRDSQYNEQFF	TGTGCCAGCAGTTTAAGGGACAGTCAGTACAATGAGCAGTTCTTC
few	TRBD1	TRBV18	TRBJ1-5	CASSPWTGGNQPQHF	TGTGCCAGCTCACCGTGGACAGGGGGCAATCAGCCCCAGCATTTT
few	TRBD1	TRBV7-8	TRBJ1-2	CASSTRGQVVGGYTF	TGTGCCAGCAGCACTAGGGGACAGGTAGTGGGTGGCTACACCTTC
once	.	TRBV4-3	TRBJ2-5	CASSQETGKETQYF	TGCGCCAGCAGCCAAGAAACAGGCAAGGAGACCCAGTACTTC
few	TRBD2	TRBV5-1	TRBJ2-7	CASSFDGAGSSYEQYF	TGCGCCAGCAGCTTCGACGGAGCGGGGTCCTCCTACGAGCAGTACTTC
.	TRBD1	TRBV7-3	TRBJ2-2	CASSHRGSQGAGELFF	TGTGCCAGCAGCCATCGGGGTTCGCAGGGGGCCGGGGAGCTGTTTTTT
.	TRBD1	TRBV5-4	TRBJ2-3	CASSPSGQSTDTQYF	TGTGCCAGCAGCCCCTCGGGACAGTCCACAGATACGCAGTATTTT
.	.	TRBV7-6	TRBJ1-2	CASSLGPTANYGYTF	TGTGCCAGCAGCTTAGGTCCAACAGCTAACTATGGCTACACCTTC
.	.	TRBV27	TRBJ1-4	CASSLTPWTEEKLFF	TGTGCCAGCAGTTTAACCCCCTGGACCGAGGAAAAACTGTTTTTT
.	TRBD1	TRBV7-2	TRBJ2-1	CASSYDRGRTYNEQFF	TGTGCCAGCAGCTACGACAGGGGGCGTACCTACAATGAGCAGTTCTTC
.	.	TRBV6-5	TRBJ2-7	CASSPLGGPYEQYF	TGTGCCAGCAGCCCACTAGGGGGACCCTACGAGCAGTACTTC
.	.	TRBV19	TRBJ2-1	CASRPHGSYNEQFF	TGTGCCAGTAGACCGCACGGCTCCTACAATGAGCAGTTCTTC
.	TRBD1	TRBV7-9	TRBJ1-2	CASSPGGQTYGYTF	TGTGCCAGCAGCCCAGGGGGACAGACCTATGGCTACACCTTC
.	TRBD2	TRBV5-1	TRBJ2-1	CASRRASGMEGDEQFF	TGCGCCAGCCGTCGGGCTAGCGGGATGGAGGGCGATGAGCAGTTCTTC
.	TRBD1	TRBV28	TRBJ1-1	CATTTGYTEAFF	TGTGCCACCACGACAGGGTACACTGAAGCTTTCTTT
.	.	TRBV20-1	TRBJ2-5	CSASSQETQYF	TGCAGTGCTAGTTCCCAAGAGACCCAGTACTTC